This T cell receptor (beta chain) was found in a study of OX40 agonist ivuxolimab in advanced cancers. Overall study: Hepatocellular carcinoma, melanoma, renal cell or head and neck cancer occurred in dose-escalation patients.

A history of autoimmune disease or systemic immunosuppression excluded patients. Repertoires were generated with immunoSEQ multiplex PCR, while TCRdb's copy carries only in-frame clones and drops some. The table lists about 48,000 clones, around nine tenths of them singletons. This material consisted of CD4+ or CD8+ T cells sorted from blood, taken in a trial of the OX40 agonist ivuxolimab. This clonotype originated in an adult with an advanced solid tumor such as melanoma, head and neck, liver or kidney cancer.

The CDR3 DNA reads TGTGCCAGCAGCTTCCTACCCTTGGGACAGGGTGCCACTGAAGCTTTCTTT. Encoded protein: CASSFLPLGQGATEAFF. The chain employs TRBV14 and TRBJ1-1; 9 nucleotides align to TRBD1. This CDR3 has 17 amino acids. V dropped 5 bases and J dropped 4; count of bases not matched to a gene: 14. Germline V gives CDR1 SGHDN, CDR2 FVKESK. Full variable domain (rest looked up from reference TRBV14 and TRBJ1-1): EAGVTQFPSHSVIEKGQTVTLRCDPISGHDNLYWYRRVMGKEIKFLLHFVKESKQDESGMPNNRFLAERTGGTYSTLKVQPAELEDSGVYFCASSFLPLGQGATEAFFGQGTRLTVV.